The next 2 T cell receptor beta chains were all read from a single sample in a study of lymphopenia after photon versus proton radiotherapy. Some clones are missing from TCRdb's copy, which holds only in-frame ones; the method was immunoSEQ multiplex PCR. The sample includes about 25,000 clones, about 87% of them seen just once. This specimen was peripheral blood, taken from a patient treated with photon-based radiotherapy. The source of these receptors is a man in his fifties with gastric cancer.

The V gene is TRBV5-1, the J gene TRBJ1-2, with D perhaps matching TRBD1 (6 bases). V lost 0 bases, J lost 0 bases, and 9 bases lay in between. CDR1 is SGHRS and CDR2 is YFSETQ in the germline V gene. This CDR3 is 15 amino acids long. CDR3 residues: CASSLGTVANYGYTF. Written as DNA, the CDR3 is TGCGCCAGCAGCTTGGGGACAGTCGCTAACTATGGCTACACCTTC.

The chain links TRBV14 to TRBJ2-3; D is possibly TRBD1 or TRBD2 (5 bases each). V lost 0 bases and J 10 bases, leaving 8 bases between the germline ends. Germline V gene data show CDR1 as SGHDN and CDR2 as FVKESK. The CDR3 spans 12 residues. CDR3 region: CASSQEVGAQYF. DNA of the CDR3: TGTGCCAGCAGCCAAGAGGTGGGGGCGCAGTATTTT.